Listed below are T cell receptor beta chains from one sample, sequenced in a study of a mutant IDH1 vaccine in newly diagnosed glioma. For these TCRs, the target antigens are not known. TCRdb keeps only in-frame clones here, not all; method: immunoSEQ multiplex PCR. The data contain about 46,000 clones, 85% to 95% of them singletons. The sequencing used PBMCs, collected from a glioma patient whose treatment included an IDH1 peptide vaccine. The receptors originated from a man aged 45-65 years with glioma. Each CDR3 is given with its conserved first and last residue. The D gene is left open where the match is weak. Clone size is shown for a subset of rows, as once, few, many or a class of expanded clone.

size,D,J,V,DNA,CDR3
-,-,TRBJ2-5,TRBV7-2,TGTGCCAGCAGCTCCCGTAGGGGTCAAGAGACCCAGTACTTC,CASSSRRGQETQYF
-,-,TRBJ1-3,TRBV7-6,TGTGCCAGCAGCTTAGAGCGGGGCTCTGGAAACACCATATATTTT,CASSLERGSGNTIYF
-,-,TRBJ1-1,TRBV4-3,TGCGCCAGCAGCCACGGACAGCGTAACACTGAAGCTTTCTTT,CASSHGQRNTEAFF
-,-,TRBJ1-5,TRBV4-3,TGCGCCAGCAGCCAGTCGCGGGGGGGCAATCAGCCCCAGCATTTT,CASSQSRGGNQPQHF
once,-,TRBJ2-1,TRBV4-1,TGCGCCAGCAGCCAAGAGGCCCTTTACAATGAGCAGTTCTTC,CASSQEALYNEQFF
-,-,TRBJ1-1,TRBV18,TGTGCCAGCTCACCACGGGTAGAGAACACTGAAGCTTTCTTT,CASSPRVENTEAFF
-,TRBD1,TRBJ1-1,TRBV7-3,TGTGCCAGCAGCTCCTTACAGGGGGCTTTCACTGAAGCTTTCTTT,CASSSLQGAFTEAFF
-,-,TRBJ2-6,TRBV5-1,TGCGCCAGCAGATCCGGACAGCCCCAGAGCTCTGGGGCCAACGTCCTGACTTTC,CASRSGQPQSSGANVLTF
-,-,TRBJ2-1,TRBV28,TGTGCCAGCAGTTTAGCGGGGATTTACGTAAATGAGCAGTTCTTC,CASSLAGIYVNEQFF
once,TRBD1,TRBJ2-6,TRBV30,TGTGCCTGGAGCCGACCGGGACAGGGCTCTGGGGCCAACGTCCTGACTTTC,CAWSRPGQGSGANVLTF
once,-,TRBJ1-2,TRBV9,TGTGCCAGCAGCGCCCTGGACAGCTCTAGATCCTATGGCTACACCTTC,CASSALDSSRSYGYTF
-,-,TRBJ2-5,TRBV7-2,TGTGCCAGCAGCTTTCTACCGGGGGGCTGGGAGACCCAGTACTTC,CASSFLPGGWETQYF
once,-,TRBJ2-2,TRBV14,TGTGCCAGCAGCCAACCACGAACAGGGCGTCCCGGGGAGCTGTTTTTT,CASSQPRTGRPGELFF
few,TRBD1,TRBJ1-2,TRBV18,TGTGCCAGCTCGGAACAGGGGGGACGGGGCTACACCTTC,CASSEQGGRGYTF
few,TRBD2,TRBJ2-1,TRBV7-9,TGTGCCAGCAGCCCTTCAATCCGAACTAGCGGGAGGCACTACAATGAGCAGTTCTTC,CASSPSIRTSGRHYNEQFF
-,TRBD2,TRBJ2-1,TRBV5-1,TGCGCCAGCAGCGCGACTAGCGGGAAGGATGAGCAGTTCTTC,CASSATSGKDEQFF
once,TRBD2,TRBJ2-1,TRBV11-3,TGTGCCAGCAGCCGGGGAGGGGCGGGAGGCTACAATGAGCAGTTCTTC,CASSRGGAGGYNEQFF
-,TRBD1,TRBJ2-7,TRBV6-1,TGTGCCAGCCAAAGGACAGGCCACTCCTACGAGCAGTACTTC,CASQRTGHSYEQYF
-,-,TRBJ2-1,TRBV4-1,TGCGCCAGCAGCGGCCAGGGCGGGTCGAATGAGCAGTTCTTC,CASSGQGGSNEQFF
few,-,TRBJ2-3,TRBV4-1,TGCGCCAGCTCCTGGACAGATACGCAGTATTTT,CASSWTDTQYF
-,TRBD1,TRBJ1-2,TRBV4-1,TGCGCCAGCAGCCAATCAGGGGGAGGCTATGGCTACACCTTC,CASSQSGGGYGYTF
-,TRBD2,TRBJ2-3,TRBV5-1,TGCGCCAGCAGCGACGGACTAGCGGGAGCGCGAGGGACAGATACGCAGTATTTT,CASSDGLAGARGTDTQYF
-,-,TRBJ2-3,TRBV18,TGTGCCAGCTCAGCCTATGTGGGCGGGGCGCTGAATACGCAGTATTTT,CASSAYVGGALNTQYF
-,TRBD1,TRBJ1-1,TRBV4-2,TGTGCCAGCAGCCAAGCCGACAGGGTTGCTTTCTTT,CASSQADRVAFF
-,-,TRBJ1-5,TRBV28,TGTGCCAGCAGTTTAGGGACGGCGAAAGATCAGCCCCAGCATTTT,CASSLGTAKDQPQHF
-,-,TRBJ2-3,TRBV6-5,TGTGCCAGCCGCCCCCCAGGGGGGAAATCAGATACGCAGTATTTT,CASRPPGGKSDTQYF
-,-,TRBJ1-4,TRBV5-1,TGCGCCAGCAGCTTGGCACCTCAAGGGTGGGAGGTGGAAAAACTGTTTTTT,CASSLAPQGWEVEKLFF
-,TRBD1,TRBJ1-1,TRBV28,TGTGCCAGCAGTTTGATAGGGGGCGCAGCTTTCTTT,CASSLIGGAAFF
-,TRBD1,TRBJ2-5,TRBV10-3,TGTGCCATCAGGAAGACAGGGGGCGCAGAGACCCAGTACTTC,CAIRKTGGAETQYF
-,-,TRBJ1-5,TRBV6-5,TGTGCCAGCAGCCTCGGGACAACGAAACAGCCCCAGCATTTT,CASSLGTTKQPQHF
-,-,TRBJ2-7,TRBV5-4,TGTGCCAGCAGCACCTTTGGGGACTCGAGACGGGAGCAGTACTTC,CASSTFGDSRREQYF
-,TRBD1,TRBJ1-5,TRBV19,TGTGCCAGTAGTTCGGACAGGATTAGCAATCAGCCCCAGCATTTT,CASSSDRISNQPQHF
few,TRBD1,TRBJ1-4,TRBV5-6,TGTGCCAGCACCTGGACAGGTGCAACTAATGAAAAACTGTTTTTT,CASTWTGATNEKLFF
-,TRBD2,TRBJ2-2,TRBV7-2,TGTGCCAGCAGCCGGGACTATAACACCGGGGAGCTGTTTTTT,CASSRDYNTGELFF
-,-,TRBJ2-2,TRBV19,TGTGCCAGTAGTATAGATCCCGGGGAGCTGTTTTTT,CASSIDPGELFF
-,-,TRBJ1-2,TRBV4-3,TGCGCCAGCAGCCAAGAAACAGGGCTGAGGAATGGCTACACCTTC,CASSQETGLRNGYTF
-,TRBD2,TRBJ2-7,TRBV7-2,TGTGCCAGCAGCTTAGTGTCTAGCGGGAGCTACGAGCAGTACTTC,CASSLVSSGSYEQYF
-,-,TRBJ2-1,TRBV6-4,TGTGCCAGCAGTGTTAGCCCTCGGGGGAATGAGCAGTTCTTC,CASSVSPRGNEQFF
-,-,TRBJ2-5,TRBV6-5,TGTGCCAGCAGTTATCGGGGGGCGCGGGAGACCCAGTACTTC,CASSYRGARETQYF
once,TRBD2,TRBJ2-6,TRBV15,TGTGCCACCAGCGACTCTAGCGGAGCCTCCTCTGGGGCCAACGTCCTGACTTTC,CATSDSSGASSGANVLTF
-,-,TRBJ1-1,TRBV6-6,TGTGCCAGCAGTTACGGTCATAACACTGAAGCTTTCTTT,CASSYGHNTEAFF
-,-,TRBJ2-3,TRBV4-3,TGCGCCAGCAGCCAGGACTTCGTGGATACGCAGTATTTT,CASSQDFVDTQYF
-,-,TRBJ1-5,TRBV27,TGTGCCAGCAGTTTATTGGGGATAGGCAATCAGCCCCAGCATTTT,CASSLLGIGNQPQHF
-,-,TRBJ1-6,TRBV18,TGTGCCAGCTCAGGAGGGGGTAATAATTCACCCCTCCACTTT,CASSGGGNNSPLHF
-,-,TRBJ1-4,TRBV4-3,TGCGCCAGCAGCCAAGGGGCTATAGTTGCAACTAATGAAAAACTGTTTTTT,CASSQGAIVATNEKLFF
-,-,TRBJ1-1,TRBV28,TGTGCCAGCAGTCGGGTAATTTCGAGGGCTTTCTTT,CASSRVISRAFF
-,-,TRBJ2-1,TRBV4-1,TGCGCCAGCAGCCATACAGGAGCTAAGGGTGAGCAGTTCTTC,CASSHTGAKGEQFF
-,-,TRBJ2-5,TRBV9,TGTGCCAGCAGCGTAGGGGAATCCAGAGAGACCCAGTACTTC,CASSVGESRETQYF
-,-,TRBJ1-5,TRBV6-5,TGTGCCAGCAGTTCCCAACAAAATCAGCCCCAGCATTTT,CASSSQQNQPQHF
-,TRBD2,TRBJ2-7,TRBV25-1,TGTGCCAGCAGTGACCCTAGCGGGCCCCCCCCCTACGAGCAGTACTTC,CASSDPSGPPPYEQYF
-,-,TRBJ1-1,TRBV21-1,TGTGCCAGCACCGGGACAGGGACGATGAACACTGAAGCTTTCTTT,CASTGTGTMNTEAFF
-,TRBD1,TRBJ1-2,TRBV10-3,TGTGCCATCAGTGATGGGGACAGGTACTATGGCTACACCTTC,CAISDGDRYYGYTF
-,-,TRBJ2-3,TRBV7-3,TGTGCCAGCAGCTCCCAGGCCAGCAGCAGCACAGATACGCAGTATTTT,CASSSQASSSTDTQYF